Listed below are T cell receptor beta chains from one sample, sequenced in a study of T cells after yellow fever vaccination. TCRdb reprocessed the 5' RACE reads with MiXCR, giving one entry per CDR3 protein. The table has approximately 70,000 distinct CDR3 sequences, about 7.2% seen once. Material: CD8+ T cells sorted from PBMCs, obtained around 10 days after the first yellow fever vaccination. Source of these receptors: a man aged 18 to 35 who received the YFV17D yellow fever vaccine. CDR3s include the opening cysteine and the closing phenylalanine or tryptophan. A D gene is named only where the DNA matches it firmly. Size tells how often a clone was seen (once, few, many) or the class of an expanded clone, and some rows leave it out.

clone_size	d_call	v_call	cdr3_length	j_call	cdr3_nt	cdr3_aa
many	NA	TRBV5-4	13	TRBJ2-5	TGTGCCAGCAGGCCCGGGACGGAAGAGACCCAGTACTTC	CASRPGTEETQYF
many	NA	TRBV29-1	14	TRBJ1-1	TGCAGCGTACCTTCCGGGACCGGGACGTCTGAAGCTTTCTTT	CSVPSGTGTSEAFF
NA	NA	TRBV4-2	16	TRBJ1-6	TGTGCCATCAGCCAGGGGCAATACAGGACCAATTCACCCCTCCACTTT	CAISQGQYRTNSPLHF
many	NA	TRBV28	14	TRBJ1-5	TGTGCCAGCAGCCAGAGGACAACCCATCAGCCCCAGCATTTT	CASSQRTTHQPQHF
many	TRBD2	TRBV2	14	TRBJ2-1	TGTGCCAGCAGTGTACTAGCGGGGGACAATGAGCAGTTCTTC	CASSVLAGDNEQFF
NA	TRBD1	TRBV12-3/TRBV12-4	15	TRBJ1-5	TGTGCCAGCACACCGGGACAGGGCTCCAATCAGCCCCAGCATTTT	CASTPGQGSNQPQHF
few	NA	TRBV5-5	14	TRBJ2-7	TGTGCCAGCAGACTTGTGGGGGAGCACTACGAGCAGTACTTC	CASRLVGEHYEQYF
many	TRBD1	TRBV20-1	15	TRBJ1-1	TGCAGTGCTAGAAATGGGGACAGGGAGGTCACTGAAGCTTTCTTT	CSARNGDREVTEAFF
few	NA	TRBV4-1	13	TRBJ1-1	TGCGCCAGCAACCAACTTTGGAACACTGAAGCTTTCTTT	CASNQLWNTEAFF
many	NA	TRBV15	15	TRBJ1-4	TGTGCCACCAGCAGCCATGGGGGTACAGGGGAAAAACTGTTTTTT	CATSSHGGTGEKLFF
many	TRBD2	TRBV2	15	TRBJ2-1	TGTGCCAGCAGTCCGCGGGGGGGCTCCTACAATGAGCAGTTCTTC	CASSPRGGSYNEQFF
NA	NA	TRBV4-1	15	TRBJ1-6	TGCGCCAGCAGCCAACGGGACGGAGATAATTCACCCTTCCACTTT	CASSQRDGDNSPFHF
many	TRBD1	TRBV20-1	13	TRBJ2-7	TGCAGTGCTCGGACAGGGGTCTCCTACGAGCAGTACTTC	CSARTGVSYEQYF
many	NA	TRBV29-1	16	TRBJ2-1	TGCAGCGTCAAAGGGGGGGGCTCCGTCCTCTACAATGAGCAGTTCTTC	CSVKGGGSVLYNEQFF
many	NA	TRBV4-3	13	TRBJ1-6	TGCGCCAGCAGCCAAGTTTCCCCTATTACCCTCCACTTT	CASSQVSPITLHF
many	NA	TRBV7-9	14	TRBJ1-4	TGTGCCAGCAGCCAGGACCCCAGTTATGAAAAACTGTTTTTT	CASSQDPSYEKLFF
NA	NA	TRBV4-1	13	TRBJ2-1	TGCGCCAGCAGCCAAGTGAATAGCCCCGAGCAGTTCTTC	CASSQVNSPEQFF
few	NA	TRBV7-8	14	TRBJ2-2	TGTGCCAGCAGCTTTCGGGGGTCGGACGGGGAGCTGTTTTTT	CASSFRGSDGELFF
NA	TRBD1	TRBV7-9	14	TRBJ1-2	TGTGCCAGCAGCCGAGACAGGGTTAACTATGGCTACACCTTC	CASSRDRVNYGYTF
few	TRBD2	TRBV7-2	15	TRBJ2-1	TGTGCCAGCAGCGTTGGACTAGCGGGGGGGAATGAGCAGTTCTTC	CASSVGLAGGNEQFF